What follows describes a single T cell receptor beta chain. The antigen remains undetermined. This sequence may be a read error, since a much larger clone differs from it by one base. Amplified TCR beta CDR3 regions were obtained using RNA transcripts as template. Second-round multiplex PCR followed a first-round RT-PCR using HTBI primers. TCRdb re-called the multiplex PCR reads through MiXCR, storing one row per CDR3 protein. The sample shows 300,000 to 400,000 distinct CDR3 sequences, roughly 17% of them seen only once. This CDR3 comprises 15 residues. Germline V gene data show CDR1 as SGHTA and CDR2 as FQGNSA. This entry is derived from a study of Graves' ophthalmopathy and Graves' hyperthyroidism. Regarding the study as a whole: Most thyroid-expanded clonotypes exceeding 0.001 frequency were also found in blood. From stable hyperthyroidism, ophthalmopathy was separated by a 13-signature model with approximately 90% sensitivity and under 84% specificity.

Hyperthyroidism patients were newly diagnosed, ill under 2 months, and aged 18 to 65 years. Physicians reached a diagnosis by relying on clinical symptoms, serum thyroxine, TRAb, thyroid ultrasound and orbital computed tomography. The TCR comes from an adult woman with stable Graves' hyperthyroidism. The chain couples TRBV7-2 to TRBJ1-3; D is unresolved. Sample: peripheral blood. Here the CDR3 DNA reads TGTGCCAGCAGCTTAGCGATGTTCACTGGAAACACCATAGATTTT. It codes for CASSLAMFTGNTIDF.